Below, one T cell receptor (beta chain) is given with its context. Germline V lookup: CDR1 MNHEY, CDR2 SVGAGI. The CDR3 is made up of 14 amino acids. The V and J ends lost 3 bases and 3 bases respectively, with 12 bases between them. The sample belongs to a study of blood T cell repertoires in COVID-19. Across the whole study: Some COVID-19 samples were acute and others convalescent; all came from the United States, Italy and Spain. The cDNA or gDNA used as material had been derived from T cells, B-cell-depleted T cells, or PBMCs.

Authors' analysis steps: Estimated nucleated cell counts came from reference gene primer amplification. This table comes from immunoSEQ multiplex PCR, and its TCRdb copy is limited to in-frame clones, with some not included. That table furnishes V, J and clone size, whereas the DNA furnished D and trimming. The sample lists about 51,000 clones, approximately 90% occurring once. The specimen sequenced was peripheral blood. This chain uses TRBV6-5 with TRBJ2-7, with D maybe TRBD2 (6 bases). The receptor comes from a man over 45 with acute or convalescent COVID-19. The CDR3 sequence is CASSYSRGDYEQYF. As DNA, the CDR3 is TGTGCCAGCAGTTATTCGCGGGGAGACTACGAGCAGTACTTC.